This TCR beta chain was documented in a study of blood T cell repertoires in COVID-19. Clones were read by immunoSEQ multiplex PCR, and TCRdb kept only the in-frame ones, dropping some. The sample carries about 90,000 clones, 70% to 85% recorded once. The source of this sequence is a man aged 65-85 years with acute or convalescent COVID-19. Material for sequencing was peripheral blood.

The CDR3 sequence: CSVHNRQLNTEAFF. The CDR3 coding sequence is TGCAGCGTACATAACAGGCAACTGAACACTGAAGCTTTCTTT. V gene TRBV29-1 combines with J gene TRBJ1-1; a weak D match, TRBD1 (5 bases). V shed 6 bases and J shed 0 bases, with 14 bases lying between them. This CDR3 has 14 amino acids. CDR1 is SQVTM and CDR2 is ANQGSEA in the germline V gene.